This T cell receptor (beta chain) was obtained from a study of graft-versus-host responses after intestinal transplantation. Study-wide findings and caveats: Graft-versus-host to host-versus-graft clonal ratios in allografts were high in patients with graft-donor T cell macrochimerism. Recipient marrow contained GvH clones, some of which appeared first in ileum or blood. With peak circulating GvH clone levels came an association with early post-transplant HvG declines.

Some clones are missing from TCRdb's copy, which holds only in-frame ones; the method was immunoSEQ multiplex PCR. This sample has approximately 92,000 clones; just over 90% occur once, and the top ten carry roughly 6%. A word on this clone: Its cognate antigen is unknown.

This sequence originates from a human donor who received an intestinal transplant. The specimen comprised unstimulated CD8+ T cells sorted from spleen or lymph node cells, sampled before intestinal transplant.

The DNA for the CDR3 is TGCAGCGTTGACTCGGGTTTGCCCTACGAGCAGTACTTC. This encodes CSVDSGLPYEQYF. The chain has TRBV29-1 and TRBJ2-7, with D unresolved. Germline V gene data show CDR1 as SQVTM and CDR2 as ANQGSEA. CDR3 length: 13 amino acids. The V and J ends lost 3 bases and 2 bases respectively, with 11 bases between them.